The clone carrying this T cell receptor beta chain was picked up many times. The antigen remains unidentified. Source material was 2 million unsorted PBMCs, stored at -80 °C in RNAlater. Over 180 million TCR-beta sequences from 15-18 subjects came from every sequencing run. TCRdb used MiXCR to reprocess the 5' RACE reads, holding one entry per CDR3 protein. The sample shows 55,000 to 70,000 distinct CDR3 sequences, 5.2% of them seen only once. Trimming took off 0 bases at V and 2 bases at J, with 8 bases between the two ends. The CDR3 is 14 residues long. CDR1 and CDR2 from the germline V gene are SGHRS and YFSETQ. These data belong to a study of neurological immune-mediated disorders. Regarding the study as a whole: Phylogenetically, 18 of 34 multiple sclerosis patients' repertoires fell into one related-CDR3 cluster, a possible signature.

The specimen sequenced was PBMCs. This clonotype was sampled from a human donor with multiple sclerosis. The donor label of this sample is uncertain. V gene TRBV5-1 combines with J gene TRBJ1-2; tentative D call: TRBD1 (6 bases). The CDR3 bases are TGCGCCAGCAGCTTGGGACAGGCAAACTATGGCTACACCTTC. Its protein product is CASSLGQANYGYTF.